The 27 T cell receptor beta chains below were found in one sample sequenced in a study of blood T cells in healthy people across ages. Next came a second PCR, run for about 7 to 12 cycles, which used a sample-barcoded 5' primer along with a J-beta primer mix. TCRdb passed the 5' RACE reads through MiXCR, listing each CDR3 protein once. This table has over 1,500,000 distinct CDR3 sequences, around 42% appearing once. What was sequenced was blood. These receptors were obtained from a human donor in good health.

The chain joins TRBV5-6 to TRBJ2-3, with 7 bases identical to TRBD2. Trimming removed 4 bases from V and 1 base from J; junction bases left unmatched: 6. This CDR3 region has 15 residues. Per germline, CDR1 SGHDT and CDR2 YYEEEE. CDR3 protein: CASSPGLDRTDTQYF. DNA for the CDR3: TGTGCCAGCAGCCCAGGACTAGACCGCACAGATACGCAGTATTTT.

The rearrangement uses TRBV20-1 and TRBJ2-1; tentatively, D is TRBD1 (6 bases). The CDR3 is 15 residues long. Germline V gene data show CDR1 as DFQATT and CDR2 as SNEGSKA (reference sequence). The V and J ends lost 0 bases and 5 bases respectively, with 14 bases between them. Written as DNA, the CDR3 is TGCAGTGCTAGAGATCCAAGGGACATTGACAATGAGCAGTTCTTC. Translating gives CSARDPRDIDNEQFF.

This clonotype was detected a few times. Germline is not matched at one junction end, which may reflect a read error. The rearrangement links TRBV5-1 to TRBJ2-2; D unresolved. The CDR3 is 12 residues long. Germline values: CDR1 SGHRS, CDR2 YFSETQ. DNA for the CDR3: TGTGCCAGCAGTTTAGATGGGGGGGAGCTGTTTTTT. Its protein product is CASSLDGGELFF. The full variable domain, rest sourced from reference TRBV5-1 and TRBJ2-2, is KAGVTQTPRYLIKTRGQQVTLSCSPISGHRSVSWYQQTPGQGLQFLFEYFSETQRNKGNFPGRFSGRQFSNSRSEMNVSTLELGDSALYLCASSLDGGELFFGEGSRLTVL.

This clonotype appeared a few times. This chain links TRBV20-1 with TRBJ2-3; a possible D gene is TRBD1 (5 bases). The CDR3 has 13 residues. V lost 5 bases to trimming and J lost 4 bases, with 13 bases between them. Germline CDR1 reads DFQATT; CDR2 reads SNEGSKA (reference sequence). The CDR3 protein is CSAGKGSPDTQYF. The CDR3 region has the DNA TGCAGTGCTGGGAAGGGGTCCCCAGATACGCAGTATTTT.

This clonotype was seen a few times. This chain uses TRBV20-1 with TRBJ1-6; TRBD1 aligns across 9 bases. This CDR3 spans 15 amino acids. CDR1 DFQATT and CDR2 SNEGSKA come from the germline V gene (reference sequence). The V segment lost 6 bases and the J segment 10 bases; nucleotides outside the gene matches: 13. CDR3 sequence: CSASDYRGLGSPLHF. CDR3 DNA: TGCAGTGCCTCAGACTACAGGGGGCTCGGGTCACCCCTCCACTTT.

This clonotype was detected a few times. This rearrangement joins TRBV7-6 to TRBJ1-2; unclear D gene. Trimming cost V 1 base and J 7 bases, with 13 bases left between them. CDR3 size: 14 residues. Germline V lookup: CDR1 SGHVS, CDR2 FNYEAQ. The CDR3 DNA follows: TGTGCCAGCAGCTTAGTCGCCAGCTCTGGTGGCTACACCTTC. This sequence encodes CASSLVASSGGYTF. The full variable domain, with the rest looked up from reference TRBV7-6 and TRBJ1-2, is GAGVSQSPRYKVTKRGQDVALRCDPISGHVSLYWYRQALGQGPEFLTYFNYEAQQDKSGLPNDRFSAERPEGSISTLTIQRTEQRDSAMYRCASSLVASSGGYTFGSGTRLTVV.

This chain joins TRBV20-1 and TRBJ2-1, with D possibly matching TRBD1 (5 bases). Germline lookup yields CDR1 DFQATT and CDR2 SNEGSKA (reference sequence). V was pared by 6 bases and J by 7 bases, with 13 bases between. This CDR3 contains 12 residues. The CDR3 DNA is TGCAGTGCCGCGTCAGGGATGAATGAGCAGTTCTTC. Its translation is CSAASGMNEQFF.

This clonotype was picked up a small number of times. The V and J genes are TRBV5-1 and TRBJ2-7; tentatively, D is TRBD1 or TRBD2 (5 bases each). Deletions cut 6 bases from V and 4 bases from J, with 20 bases between. This CDR3 is 15 amino acids long. CDR1 and CDR2 (germline): SGHRS, YFSETQ. This CDR3 is CASNPWDPLLYEQYF. The CDR3, as DNA: TGCGCCAGCAATCCCTGGGACCCCCTTTTATACGAGCAGTACTTC.

The genes are TRBV5-1 and TRBJ2-4, with 10 bases aligning to TRBD2. The DNA end favors TRBJ2-7, so the J call may be wrong. CDR1 is SGHRS, CDR2 YFSETQ, per germline. The CDR3 covers 15 residues. The CDR3 protein is CASSWAGLAENEQYF. The CDR3 DNA sequence: TGCGCCAGCAGCTGGGCAGGACTAGCGGAGAACGAGCAGTACTTC.

Only a few counts were recorded for this clonotype. The CDR3: CASSSQGPGANVLTF. In DNA, the CDR3 is TGTGCCAGCAGCTCTCAGGGACCTGGGGCCAACGTCCTGACTTTC. The J gene is TRBJ2-6, the V gene TRBV7-2; the D gene could be TRBD1 or TRBD2 (5 bases each). Trimming shortened V by 4 bases and J by 2 bases, and 9 bases separated the two germline ends. The CDR3 is 15 amino acids. CDR1 is SGHTA and CDR2 is FQGNSA in the germline V gene.

The CDR3 sequence: CASSLKPAASGTQETQYF. The CDR3 nucleotides are TGTGCCAGCAGCTTAAAGCCCGCGGCTAGCGGGACACAAGAGACCCAGTACTTC. The chain carries TRBV7-2 and TRBJ2-5; 9 nucleotides match TRBD2. Losses at the gene ends were 2 bases for V and 2 bases for J; bases not matched to a gene: 12. CDR3 length: 18 residues. The V gene's germline CDR1 is SGHTA and CDR2 FQGNSA.

This sequence joins TRBV28 and TRBJ2-5; either TRBD1 or TRBD2 may fit D (5 bases each). CDR1 MDHEN and CDR2 SYDVKM come from the germline V gene. The length of the CDR3 is 18 residues. Trimming shortened V by 2 bases and J by 2 bases, and 21 bases separated the two germline ends. This CDR3 is CASSLISQGGGGQETQYF. The CDR3, as DNA: TGTGCCAGCAGTTTAATTTCCCAGGGTGGGGGTGGACAAGAGACCCAGTACTTC.

For this clonotype: The junction shows a germline mismatch at one end, possibly a read error. This chain connects TRBV4-3 to TRBJ2-5; D not resolved. Germline V lookup: CDR1 LGHNA, CDR2 YSLEER. The CDR3 has 16 residues. The CDR3 bases are TGCGCCAGCAGCCGACTTCTGGCCGTGGAGCGAGAGACCCACTACTTC. Protein: CASSRLLAVERETHYF.

The chain recombines TRBV6-6 with TRBJ1-4, with D perhaps TRBD1 (5 bases). The CDR3 consists of 13 residues. CDR1 and CDR2 (germline): MNHNY, SVGAGI (reference sequence). Trimming shortened V by 2 bases and J by 5 bases, and 6 bases separated the two germline ends. As DNA, the CDR3 is TGTGCCAGCAGTTACAGGGACAATGAAAAACTGTTTTTT. It translates to CASSYRDNEKLFF.

To note about this clonotype: Because the CDR3 is missing its conserved closing phenylalanine or tryptophan, this is likely a read error. The chain combines TRBV5-1 with TRBJ2-1; TRBD1 might be the D (6 bases). Trimming took off 4 bases at V and 10 bases at J, with 12 bases between the two ends. Germline-derived CDR1 and CDR2 are SGHRS and YFSETQ. CDR3 length: 12 residues. In nucleotides, the CDR3 is TGCGCCAGCAGCCTGGGACATGACGAGCAGTTCCTC. It encodes CASSLGHDEQFL.

A note on this clonotype: No conserved phenylalanine or tryptophan is present at the end of the CDR3, so a read error is the likely explanation. The chain is built from TRBV24-1 and TRBJ1-1; 9 nucleotides align to TRBD1. With V trimmed by 7 bases and J by 0 bases, 8 bases remained unmatched. The CDR3 consists of 16 residues. Germline V gene data show CDR1 as KGHDR and CDR2 as SFDVKD. As DNA, the CDR3 is TGTGCCACCAGCGATGCGGGACAGGGCATGAACACTGAAGCTTTCTGT. Translation gives CATSDAGQGMNTEAFC.

This clonotype was recorded a few times. This sequence joins TRBV5-1 and TRBJ2-1, with TRBD1 as a possible D gene (5 bases). The CDR3 is made up of 12 amino acids. Germline V CDR1 and CDR2: SGHRS, YFSETQ. V was trimmed by 7 bases and J by 8 bases, leaving 13 bases between them. CDR3 DNA sequence: TGCGCCAGCGAAAACCGACAGCATGAGCAGTTCTTC. Translation gives CASENRQHEQFF. The variable domain in full, completed from reference TRBV5-1 and TRBJ2-1, reads KAGVTQTPRYLIKTRGQQVTLSCSPISGHRSVSWYQQTPGQGLQFLFEYFSETQRNKGNFPGRFSGRQFSNSRSEMNVSTLELGDSALYLCASENRQHEQFFGPGTRLTVL.

The sample holds a few counts of this clonotype. The chain carries TRBV4-2 and TRBJ1-6, with D hard to call. The V end lost 1 base, the J end lost 4 bases, and 14 bases lay between the germline ends. Germline assignment: CDR1 LGHNA and CDR2 YNFKEQ. The CDR3 spans 17 residues. CDR3 nucleotide sequence: TGTGCCAGCAGCCAAGGACCTCTGGCAGAGTATAATTCACCCCTCCACTTT. Translating gives CASSQGPLAEYNSPLHF.

This clonotype was seen only a few times. This sequence joins TRBV6-5 and TRBJ2-7, with TRBD1 matching over 8 bases. CDR3 length equals 14 residues. Germline V gene lookup returns CDR1 MNHEY and CDR2 SVGAGI. V lost 5 bases, J lost 3 bases, and 6 bases stayed unmatched. As DNA, the CDR3 is TGTGCCAGCAGTATGGGACAGGCTATCTACGAGCAGTACTTC. As protein: CASSMGQAIYEQYF.

The chain couples TRBV20-1 to TRBJ2-3, with 7 bases aligning to TRBD1. Germline loops: CDR1 DFQATT, CDR2 SNEGSKA (reference sequence). J was trimmed by 11 bases and V by 7 bases; bases with no gene match: 18. The CDR3 loop spans 14 amino acids. CDR3 sequence reads: CSVIPGGRSYEQYF. The CDR3, as DNA: TGCAGTGTCATCCCAGGGGGAAGGTCCTACGAGCAGTATTTT.

V is TRBV10-3 and J is TRBJ1-1, with D possibly matching TRBD1 (6 bases). The CDR3 runs to 14 residues. The germline CDR1 and CDR2 sequences are ENHRY and SYGVKD. The V gene lost 6 bases and the J gene lost 3 bases, with 14 bases spanning the gap. The CDR3 region is CAISATRGHTEAFF. CDR3 sequence (DNA): TGTGCCATCAGCGCGACCAGGGGCCACACTGAAGCTTTCTTT.

This clonotype has at least ten counts. V and J are TRBV7-2 and TRBJ2-5, with D perhaps matching TRBD1 (6 bases). The last part of the DNA fits TRBJ2-7 better; the J call may be wrong. Germline CDR1 and CDR2: SGHTA and FQGNSA. The CDR3 length is 12 residues. CDR3 sequence reads: CASSLPRGEQYF. CDR3 DNA: TGTGCCAGCAGCCTGCCCAGGGGCGAGCAGTACTTC.

The rearrangement uses TRBV6-2 or TRBV6-3 and TRBJ1-6; D remains unclear. The CDR3 length is 13 residues. The V end lost 9 bases, the J end lost 9 bases, and 15 bases lay between the germline ends. Germline values: CDR1 MNHEY, CDR2 SVGEGT. CDR3 nucleotide sequence: TGTGCCAGTCATGCGATCGAGGCTTCACCCCTCCACTTT. It yields the protein CASHAIEASPLHF.

The rearrangement links TRBV29-1 to TRBJ2-5; 7 positions match TRBD1. With 6 bases clipped from V and 5 bases from J, the junction kept 9 bases outside the gene matches. The CDR3 covers 13 residues. Germline V lookup: CDR1 SQVTM, CDR2 ANQGSEA. CDR3 in DNA: TGCAGCGTGAACAGGGGTGTTGGGGAGACCCAGTACTTC. Translated: CSVNRGVGETQYF.

This clonotype was recorded a few times. The chain couples TRBV5-6 to TRBJ1-6; D perhaps matches TRBD1 (5 bases). The CDR3 spans 17 residues. Trimming pared 0 bases from V and 2 bases from J, leaving 12 bases between. Germline V gene data show CDR1 as SGHDT and CDR2 as YYEEEE. For the CDR3, the DNA is TGTGCCAGCAGCTTGGGGGGACGGACTACCTATAATTCACCCCTCCACTTT. Translation: CASSLGGRTTYNSPLHF.

This clonotype was recorded a few times. The genes are TRBV20-1 and TRBJ1-2, with D tentatively TRBD1 (5 bases). This CDR3 is built from 12 residues. V was shortened by 5 bases and J by 2 bases, with 9 bases between the two germline ends. CDR1 is DFQATT and CDR2 is SNEGSKA in the germline V gene (reference sequence). The CDR3 loop reads CSAAGTNYGYTF. CDR3 sequence (DNA): TGCAGTGCTGCCGGGACCAACTATGGCTACACCTTC.

This clonotype was seen a handful of times. The V call is TRBV10-3, the J call TRBJ2-5; 7 nucleotides line up with TRBD1. V shed 3 bases, J shed 3 bases, and the junction held 1 base outside the gene matches. The germline V gene encodes CDR1 ENHRY and CDR2 SYGVKD. The CDR3 consists of 13 residues. As DNA, the CDR3 is TGTGCCATCAGTGAAGACAGGGAAGAGACCCAGTACTTC. Translated, it gives CAISEDREETQYF.